These T cell receptor beta chains were read from a single sample in a study of blood T cell repertoires in COVID-19. The data were produced by immunoSEQ multiplex PCR, yet TCRdb's version contains in-frame clones alone and is incomplete. The repertoire holds 130,000 or so clones, about 87% seen once, with approximately 2.5% in the top ten. The sequenced material came from peripheral blood. The receptors come from a human donor with COVID-19, enrolled during active disease. The donor label of this sample is uncertain. Each CDR3 is given without its conserved first and last residue. Each record gives: J gene, D gene, V gene, CDR3 protein. D genes are given only for firm matches.

TRBJ2-7 | - | TRBV27 | ASSPSSGIEQY
TRBJ2-1 | TRBD1 | TRBV3-1/TRBV3-2 | ASSHGWDRPYNEQF
TRBJ2-7 | - | TRBV3-1/TRBV3-2 | ASSQAGSRNEQY
TRBJ1-5 | - | TRBV19 | ASSMGRETNQPQH
TRBJ1-1 | - | TRBV14 | ASSHSDRGAF
TRBJ1-5 | TRBD1 | TRBV7-9 | ASSRTGSSNQPQH
TRBJ1-4 | TRBD1 | TRBV11-2 | ASSSATGRPF
TRBJ1-2 | - | TRBV27 | ASSLSIQYPDGYT
TRBJ1-5 | - | TRBV12-3/TRBV12-4 | ASSLEGSQPQH
TRBJ1-3 | TRBD1 | TRBV3-1/TRBV3-2 | ASSLGTVASGNTIY
TRBJ2-7 | TRBD2 | TRBV7-9 | ASSSTSGGLPYEQY
TRBJ2-5 | TRBD2 | TRBV13 | ASSPGRDLGNQETQY
TRBJ1-1 | TRBD1 | TRBV3-1/TRBV3-2 | ASSHPSGGWHTEAF
TRBJ2-7 | TRBD1 | TRBV29-1 | SGGQGPAYEQY
TRBJ2-2 | - | TRBV5-4 | ASSPKGGEANGELF
TRBJ2-5 | TRBD1 | TRBV6-5 | ASSSLVGQGRETQY
TRBJ1-2 | TRBD1 | TRBV6-2/TRBV6-3 | ASSPSRDSYGYT
TRBJ1-1 | - | TRBV5-1 | ASSPQGAATEAF
TRBJ1-1 | TRBD1 | TRBV5-6 | ASTELAGGTEAF
TRBJ2-6 | - | TRBV4-2 | ASSPGTDLGANVLT
TRBJ2-1 | - | TRBV1 | TSSRGSSPANEQF
TRBJ1-5 | - | TRBV6-1 | ASSERGRASNQPQH
TRBJ2-5 | - | TRBV19 | ASTPGVTNQETQY
TRBJ1-1 | - | TRBV20-1 | SASSDKAF
TRBJ1-2 | - | TRBV6-2/TRBV6-3 | ASSYPGGSRYGYT
TRBJ2-7 | TRBD2 | TRBV7-9 | ASSRFSILAGGLYEQY
TRBJ2-4 | - | TRBV2 | ASSELSGGNIQY
TRBJ2-7 | - | TRBV7-2 | ASSPRDTSYEQY
TRBJ2-1 | TRBD2 | TRBV10-3 | AISGTSGRHYNEQF
TRBJ2-1 | TRBD2 | TRBV5-8 | ASSSGLAYNEQF
TRBJ1-2 | - | TRBV25-1 | ASSVRGTANYGYT
TRBJ2-7 | TRBD2 | TRBV18 | ASSPGTSASEQY
TRBJ2-7 | TRBD2 | TRBV5-1 | ASSLGLAGGYEQY
TRBJ1-2 | TRBD1 | TRBV2 | ASSELYSGQGST
TRBJ1-5 | - | TRBV2 | ASSEGQTDQPQH
TRBJ1-1 | - | TRBV9 | ASSVKAGLNTEAF
TRBJ2-5 | - | TRBV19 | ASSFGLAQETQY
TRBJ2-3 | - | TRBV6-5 | ASRVEVTDTQY
TRBJ1-4 | - | TRBV4-1 | ASSQVEREWEKLF
TRBJ2-5 | TRBD1 | TRBV9 | ASSADRGRQETQY
TRBJ1-3 | - | TRBV7-6 | ASSLIQGGGNTIY
TRBJ1-3 | TRBD1 | TRBV19 | ASSISTGGNTIY
TRBJ1-6 | - | TRBV30 | AWGIWEGMSSPLH
TRBJ1-2 | TRBD1 | TRBV7-9 | ASSPQGNDYT
TRBJ2-1 | TRBD2 | TRBV9 | ASSAAGAGWGNNEQF
TRBJ2-6 | - | TRBV6-5 | ASRYTGSGANVLT
TRBJ2-1 | - | TRBV7-7 | ASSVRGLF
TRBJ2-2 | TRBD2 | TRBV11-2 | ASSPTSAGELF
TRBJ2-7 | - | TRBV7-9 | ASSLQQAYEQY
TRBJ1-2 | - | TRBV7-8 | ASSLVRQGSDGYT
TRBJ1-3 | - | TRBV19 | AASAGRGNTIY
TRBJ1-5 | - | TRBV6-1 | ASSDPGTDQPQH
TRBJ1-1 | - | TRBV19 | ASSIRGTYEAF